Listed below are T cell receptor beta chains from one sample, sequenced in a study of breast tumors, draining lymph nodes, adjacent tissues. TCRdb passed the multiplex PCR reads through MiXCR, listing each CDR3 protein once. The repertoire holds 84,000 or so distinct CDR3 sequences, with over 25% as singletons. Sample: axillary lymph node tissue. All receptors derive from a female donor with breast cancer. Some clones in this sample may be carry-over from other donors' samples. CDR3s leave out the opening cysteine and the closing phenylalanine or tryptophan. D genes are given only for firm matches.

V gene	J gene	D gene	CDR3 protein
TRBV5-8	TRBJ2-3	-	ASSRPTGGTDTQY
TRBV10-3	TRBJ1-2	-	AISEGGYYT
TRBV3-1	TRBJ1-3	-	ASSLLNGGGNTIY
TRBV9	TRBJ1-4	-	ASSTRPGTNEKLF
TRBV19	TRBJ2-3	TRBD1	ASSMGTGATTDTQY
TRBV11-2	TRBJ2-1	-	ASSLSRNNEQF
TRBV6-5	TRBJ1-2	-	ASSYFRTDNSHNYGYT
TRBV3-1	TRBJ2-7	-	ASSHRTDPEQC
TRBV19	TRBJ1-1	TRBD1	ASSAGTGRRTEAF
TRBV14	TRBJ2-2	-	ASSQDLRAELF
TRBV14	TRBJ1-4	-	ASSQDRGREKLF
TRBV10-3	TRBJ2-1	TRBD2	AISETSGIGYNEQF
TRBV20-1	TRBJ2-3	-	SASTATGWDTQY
TRBV20-1	TRBJ2-5	-	SAGDPGLETQY
TRBV2	TRBJ1-1	-	ASSEGMNTEAF
TRBV12-5	TRBJ2-2	TRBD2	ASGLAGGFSTGELF
TRBV20-1	TRBJ1-1	-	SAPGEIFTEAF
TRBV6-6	TRBJ2-1	-	ASRPGGGEQF
TRBV4-3	TRBJ2-7	-	ASSPGSSYEQY
TRBV9	TRBJ2-7	TRBD2	ASSVELGLAGVEQY
TRBV7-2	TRBJ2-5	TRBD2	ASSLDGQGLAGETQY
TRBV6-2/TRBV6-3	TRBJ1-1	-	ASSHSGGRGAPEAF